This entry features one T cell receptor beta chain sequence. Germline values: CDR1 SNHLY, CDR2 FYNNEI. The CDR3 totals 13 residues. The V end lost 6 bases, the J end lost 0 bases, and 8 bases lay between the germline ends. Measured with immunoSEQ multiplex PCR; TCRdb has only the in-frame clones, and not every one. In the table there are around 120,000 clones, over 70% of which are singletons. The sample is drawn from a study of blood T cell repertoires in COVID-19. Study background: Italy, Spain and the United States were the sources of the convalescent and acute COVID-19 samples.

The chain links TRBV2 to TRBJ1-1; D not resolved. The source is a man aged 65 to 85 with acute or convalescent COVID-19. The source material was peripheral blood. CDR3 DNA sequence: TGTGCCAGCAGGCAGTTCATGAACACTGAAGCTTTCTTT. Residues: CASRQFMNTEAFF.